These 18 T cell receptor beta chains were all obtained from the same sample, sequenced in a study of PD-1 blockade in classical Hodgkin lymphoma. Brentuximab vedotin exposure varied among the patients, all of whom had relapsed after autologous stem cell transplantation. Here immunoSEQ multiplex PCR was the method, and the copy in TCRdb shows in-frame clones only, minus some. Among some 63,000 clones listed, 90% were seen once. The source material was peripheral blood mononuclear cells (PBMCs), sampled at baseline. The receptors come from a human donor with classical Hodgkin lymphoma.

V gene TRBV9 combines with J gene TRBJ2-7; 8 bases match TRBD2. Germline CDR1 is SGDLS and CDR2 is YYNGEE. The CDR3 loop spans 14 amino acids. V was pared by 2 bases and J by 4 bases, with 5 bases of the junction left unmatched. The CDR3 DNA is TGTGCCAGCAGCGTGAGCCGGGAGGGTTACGAGCAGTACTTC. Translating gives CASSVSREGYEQYF.

This chain connects TRBV2 to TRBJ2-2; D perhaps matches TRBD1 (6 bases). V was clipped by 7 bases and J by 0 bases, with 21 bases between them. Germline values: CDR1 SNHLY, CDR2 FYNNEI. The CDR3 is 18 amino acids. DNA of the CDR3: TGTGCCAGCACGAGGATTCAGGGGTTCGGTACGAACACCGGGGAGCTGTTTTTT. It codes for CASTRIQGFGTNTGELFF.

The genes are TRBV11-2 and TRBJ2-1, with 12 positions matching TRBD2. Unmatched junction bases numbered 6, after V lost 2 bases and J lost 1 base. The germline V gene has CDR1 SGHAT and CDR2 FQNNGV. CDR3 length equals 18 residues. In DNA form, the CDR3 reads TGTGCCAGCAGCTTAAGGACTAGCGGGATTGTTTCCTACAATGAGCAGTTCTTC. This codes for CASSLRTSGIVSYNEQFF.

The rearrangement links TRBV7-8 to TRBJ2-1, with D maybe TRBD1 (6 bases). Germline V gene sequence: CDR1 SGHVS, CDR2 FQNEAQ. The CDR3 runs 16 residues. V was pared by 5 bases and J by 0 bases, with 14 bases between. The CDR3 loop is CASSLAQGGSYNEQFF. The CDR3 DNA is TGTGCCAGCAGCCTCGCCCAAGGGGGCTCCTACAATGAGCAGTTCTTC.

This clone was detected once. The rearrangement joins TRBV4-2 to TRBJ2-1; possible D gene TRBD2, 6 bases. The V end was cut by 2 bases, the J end by 7 bases, with 12 bases between. This CDR3 is built from 14 residues. Per germline, CDR1 LGHNA and CDR2 YNFKEQ. The CDR3 spells CASSQPDYVNEQFF. In DNA, the CDR3 is TGTGCCAGCAGCCAACCGGACTACGTTAATGAGCAGTTCTTC.

The chain is built from TRBV4-1 and TRBJ1-1; 9 positions agree with TRBD1. This CDR3 spans 15 amino acids. V gave up 5 bases and J gave up 3 bases; unmatched junction bases: 7. Germline CDR1 reads MGHRA; CDR2 reads YSYEKL. CDR3 amino acids: CASSLRDREYTEAFF. CDR3 nucleotides: TGCGCCAGCAGCTTACGGGACAGGGAGTACACTGAAGCTTTCTTT.

This clone was seen a single time. This chain uses TRBV10-2 with TRBJ2-7; 7 bases fit TRBD1. There are 14 residues in the CDR3. The junction had 3 bases not matched to a gene; V was cut back by 2 bases and J by 2 bases. The germline gives CDR1 WSHSY, CDR2 SAAADI. CDR3 amino acids: CASSEAGTAYEQYF. CDR3 sequence (DNA): TGCGCCAGCAGTGAGGCCGGGACAGCCTACGAGCAGTACTTC.

The chain couples TRBV6-5 to TRBJ2-1; D is perhaps TRBD1 (5 bases). The CDR3 is 16 residues long. Germline-derived CDR1 and CDR2 are MNHEY and SVGAGI. Trimming left V 0 bases short and J 7 bases short, with 16 bases between. CDR3 DNA: TGTGCCAGCAGTTACTCGAGTAGGCAGGGTGCGAATGAGCAGTTCTTC. This codes for CASSYSSRQGANEQFF.

The chain carries TRBV27 and TRBJ2-7; 9 nucleotides agree with TRBD2. This CDR3 comprises 14 residues. J was trimmed by 2 bases and V by 5 bases; bases with no gene match: 4. CDR1 is MNHEY, CDR2 SMNVEV, per germline (reference sequence). This chain's CDR3 is CASSLRLAAYEQYF. DNA for the CDR3: TGTGCCAGCAGTCTCAGACTAGCGGCCTACGAGCAGTACTTC.

A note on this clone: The junction differs from germline at one of its ends, possibly a read error. The chain joins TRBV7-7 to TRBJ2-5; perhaps TRBD1 as D (5 bases). Looked up from germline, CDR1 is SSHAT and CDR2 is FNYEAQ (reference sequence). This CDR3 spans 15 amino acids. The CDR3 reads CASSLARGPQETQYF. The CDR3 DNA reads as TGTGCTAGCAGCTTAGCAAGGGGCCCCCAAGAGACCCAGTACTTC.

V usage is TRBV5-1 and J usage is TRBJ2-7; 10 bases align to TRBD1. There are 15 residues in the CDR3. The germline CDR1 and CDR2 sequences are SGHRS and YFSETQ. The V and J ends lost 0 bases and 5 bases, in that order; junction bases with no gene match: 5. The CDR3 DNA reads as TGCGCCAGCAGCTTGGCGCGACAGGGGGCGGACGAGCAGTACTTC. This encodes CASSLARQGADEQYF.

The chain recombines TRBV2 with TRBJ1-1; 7 bases fit TRBD1. The CDR3 is 12 residues long. The V segment lost 4 bases and the J segment 5 bases; nucleotides outside the gene matches: 1. Germline CDR1 and CDR2: SNHLY and FYNNEI. In DNA form, the CDR3 reads TGTGCCAGCAGTGTGGGACAGACTGAAGCTTTCTTT. It is translated as CASSVGQTEAFF.

In DNA, the CDR3 is TGTGCCAGCAGCCAAGTCAACGAGCAGTACTTC. Its protein product is CASSQVNEQYF. The chain joins TRBV14 to TRBJ2-7; D unclear. Germline V CDR1 and CDR2: SGHDN, FVKESK. With 1 base removed from V and 5 bases from J, the gap between germline ends came to 3 bases. The CDR3 contains 11 residues.

The chain has TRBV7-9 and TRBJ2-1, with TRBD1 identical over 9 bases. CDR3 length: 16 residues. V lost 5 bases and J lost 0; bases outside the gene matches: 5. Germline CDR1 and CDR2: SEHNR and FQNEAQ (reference sequence). In DNA form, the CDR3 reads TGTGCCAGCAGCGGACCGGGACAGGGCTCCTACAATGAGCAGTTCTTC. Translated, it gives CASSGPGQGSYNEQFF.

In the case of this clone: The same CDR3 can be traced to other DNA sequences in this sample. The chain uses TRBV27 and TRBJ2-7; no firm D call. The V and J ends lost 2 bases and 6 bases respectively, with 8 bases between them. Per germline, CDR1 MNHEY and CDR2 SMNVEV (reference sequence). The CDR3 sequence is 12 residues long. In DNA, the CDR3 is TGTGCCAGCAGTTTAGGTGGTGGCGAGCAGTACTTC. Its translation is CASSLGGGEQYF.

The V call is TRBV27, the J call TRBJ2-2, with TRBD2 as a possible D gene (6 bases). This CDR3 comprises 16 residues. Trimming took 5 bases from V and 6 from J, leaving 19 bases between them. Per germline, CDR1 MNHEY and CDR2 SMNVEV (reference sequence). The CDR3: CASSLLGTGGAGELFF. CDR3 coding DNA: TGTGCCAGCAGTCTCCTGGGGACCGGGGGAGCCGGGGAGCTGTTTTTT.

The chain couples TRBV28 to TRBJ2-7; 9 bases map to TRBD1. In germline, CDR1 is MDHEN, CDR2 SYDVKM. V trimming: 3 bases; J trimming: 3 bases; junction bases outside the gene matches: 3. CDR3 length: 14 residues. CDR3 loop: CASSFWDRDYEQYF. In nucleotides, the CDR3 is TGTGCCAGCAGTTTCTGGGACAGGGACTACGAGCAGTACTTC.

The chain has TRBV28 and TRBJ1-4; D is undetermined. Germline CDR1 and CDR2: MDHEN and SYDVKM. The V end was cut by 4 bases, the J end by 0 bases, with 15 bases between. The CDR3 extends over 17 amino acids. CDR3 loop: CASSSMGVPATNEKLFF. DNA for the CDR3: TGTGCCAGCAGTTCCATGGGCGTCCCAGCAACTAATGAAAAACTGTTTTTT.